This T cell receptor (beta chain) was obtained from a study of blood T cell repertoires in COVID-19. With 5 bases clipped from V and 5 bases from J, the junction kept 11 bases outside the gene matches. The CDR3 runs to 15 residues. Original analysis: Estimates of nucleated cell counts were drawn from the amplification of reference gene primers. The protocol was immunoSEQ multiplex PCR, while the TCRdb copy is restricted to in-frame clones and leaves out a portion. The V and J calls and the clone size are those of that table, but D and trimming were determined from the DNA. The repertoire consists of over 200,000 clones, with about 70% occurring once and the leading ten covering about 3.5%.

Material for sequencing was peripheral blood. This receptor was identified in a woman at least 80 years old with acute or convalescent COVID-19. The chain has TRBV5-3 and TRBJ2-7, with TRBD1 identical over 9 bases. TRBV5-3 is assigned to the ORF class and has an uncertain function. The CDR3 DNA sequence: TGTGCCAGAAGACCCCCCGGGACAGGGACCCACGAGCAGTACTTC. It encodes CARRPPGTGTHEQYF.